This T cell receptor beta chain appears in the sequencing data of a study of blood T cell repertoires in COVID-19 (dated by TCRdb to 2020 to 2022). Turning to the overall study: The collaborator samples originated in the United States, Italy and Spain and spanned the acute and convalescent phases of COVID-19. HLA class I and class II types, where available, came from metadata supplied by the sample provider rather than from assay-based typing. Nearly every sample came with metadata listing a de-identified subject ID, COVID-19 status, age in years and sex. A freely available public database, intended as a resource for researchers studying the immune response to SARS-CoV-2, is where the repertoires were released. The prospective study material was composed of cDNA or gDNA derived from T cells, B-cell-depleted T cells, or PBMCs. Subjects who had been exposed to COVID-19, were actively infected with it, or had recovered from it provided the deeply sampled blood TCRbeta repertoires that made up the dataset. The samples were drawn from the first 160 participants of the ongoing ImmuneRACE study and from 1,254 subjects provided by 6 global collaborators.

As for this clone: What antigen it recognizes has not been identified. Base qualities are not at hand, and no much larger clone is one base apart.

The immunoSEQ Assay, a bias-controlled multiplex PCR, was used to amplify TCRbeta CDR3 regions from genomic DNA. Turning to the authors' computational methods: Nucleated cell counts per sample were estimated from amplification of reference gene primers within the assay. To quantify the absolute abundance of each unique TCRbeta CDR3 rearrangement, sequence reads were collapsed and filtered. For each sample, productive Simpson clonality was calculated as the square root of Simpson's diversity index across productive rearrangements. TCRdb limited this immuneACCESS table to in-frame rearrangements with V and J called. A share of clones is missing; checked studies link under half to unresolved V genes, and the rest is unexplained. That table is the source of V, J and clone size, and D and trimming were worked out from the DNA. The sample yields a few hundred thousand clones; roughly 80% were counted once. Clones ranked in the top ten supply nearly 20% of the sample.

The paper as a whole reports these results and caveats: The amount of clinical and demographic metadata varied by source and participant and was provided uncurated.

The cysteine opens and the phenylalanine closes a CDR3 of 13 amino acids. Left in the record is the CDR3 DNA by itself, 39 bases read in frame from the first base. V is reduced by 5 bases and J by 3 bases, leaving a spacing of 10 bases between them. Looking up the germline V gene yields CDR1 SGHTA and CDR2 FQGNSA. Collaborating institutions collected whole blood in K2EDTA tubes following their own protocols. For TCRbeta analysis, collaborators shipped samples as frozen whole blood, isolated PBMCs, or DNA extracted from either of those sample types. This sequence was found in a man aged 25-45 years with active or convalescent COVID-19. Sequences were obtained from peripheral blood. The chain links TRBV7-2 with TRBJ1-1; TRBD1 could be the D gene, as 5 bases match. CDR3 reads: CASSRDSHTEAFF. The DNA sequence reads TGTGCCAGCAGCCGAGACAGTCACACTGAAGCTTTCTTT.